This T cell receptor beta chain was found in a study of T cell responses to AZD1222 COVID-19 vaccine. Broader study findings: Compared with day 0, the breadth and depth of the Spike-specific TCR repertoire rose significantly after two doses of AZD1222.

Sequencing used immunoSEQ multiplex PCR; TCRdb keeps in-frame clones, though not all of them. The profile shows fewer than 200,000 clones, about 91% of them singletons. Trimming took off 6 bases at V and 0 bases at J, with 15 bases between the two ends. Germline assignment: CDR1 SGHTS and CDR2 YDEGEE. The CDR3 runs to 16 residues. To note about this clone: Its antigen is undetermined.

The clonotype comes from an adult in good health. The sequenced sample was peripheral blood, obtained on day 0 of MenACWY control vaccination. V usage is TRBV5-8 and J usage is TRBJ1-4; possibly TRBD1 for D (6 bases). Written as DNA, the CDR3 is TGTGCCAGCACCACCGGGACAACTGCAACTAATGAAAAACTGTTTTTT. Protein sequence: CASTTGTTATNEKLFF.